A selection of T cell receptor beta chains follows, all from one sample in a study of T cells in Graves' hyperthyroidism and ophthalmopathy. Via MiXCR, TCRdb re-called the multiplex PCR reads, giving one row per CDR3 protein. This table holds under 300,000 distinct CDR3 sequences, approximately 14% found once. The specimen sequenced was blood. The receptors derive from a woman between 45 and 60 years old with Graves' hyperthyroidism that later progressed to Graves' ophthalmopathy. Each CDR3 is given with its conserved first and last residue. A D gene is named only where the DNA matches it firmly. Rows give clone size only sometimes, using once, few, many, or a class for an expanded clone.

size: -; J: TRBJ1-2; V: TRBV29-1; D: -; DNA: TGCAGCGTTGAAGATAGGCAGGGATATGGCTACACCTTC; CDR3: CSVEDRQGYGYTF
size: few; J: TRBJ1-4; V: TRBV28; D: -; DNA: TGTGCCAGCGGTCCCTGGGAGGCGACTAATGAAAAACTGTTTTTT; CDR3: CASGPWEATNEKLFF
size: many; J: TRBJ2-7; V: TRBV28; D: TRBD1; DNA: TGTGCCAGCACCCCCTCCGGGACAGGGGGATACGAGCAGTACTTC; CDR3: CASTPSGTGGYEQYF
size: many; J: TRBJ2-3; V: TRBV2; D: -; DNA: TGTGCCAGCAGTGATTTGACAGGAGTCGAAGATACGCAGTATTTT; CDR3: CASSDLTGVEDTQYF
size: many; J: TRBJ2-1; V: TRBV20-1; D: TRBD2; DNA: TGCAGTGCCACTTCTAGCGGGGCCTACAATGAGCAGTTCTTC; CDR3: CSATSSGAYNEQFF
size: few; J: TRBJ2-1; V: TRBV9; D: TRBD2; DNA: TGTGCCAGCAGCGTAGGCCGGGAGGGCAGGCATGAGCAGTTCTTC; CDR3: CASSVGREGRHEQFF
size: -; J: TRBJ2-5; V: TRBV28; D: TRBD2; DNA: TGTGCCTGTTCGCGGGAGGCAGCCCGTAAAGAGACCCAGTACTTC; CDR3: CACSREAARKETQYF
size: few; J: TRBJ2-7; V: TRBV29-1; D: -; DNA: TGCAGCGTTAAGAGTCCAGGGACCTACGAGCAGTACTTC; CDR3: CSVKSPGTYEQYF
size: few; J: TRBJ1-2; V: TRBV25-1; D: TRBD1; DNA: TGTGCCAGCAGTGCCTCCCGGGACAGGACGCTCTATGGCTACACCTTC; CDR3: CASSASRDRTLYGYTF
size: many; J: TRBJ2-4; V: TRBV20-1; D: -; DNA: TGCAGTGCTAACGCCAGACTGCTAGCCAAAAACATTCAGTACTTC; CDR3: CSANARLLAKNIQYF
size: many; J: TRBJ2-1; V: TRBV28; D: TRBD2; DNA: TGTGCCAGTGAAACGGGACTAGCGGGCAATGAGCAGTTCTTC; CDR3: CASETGLAGNEQFF
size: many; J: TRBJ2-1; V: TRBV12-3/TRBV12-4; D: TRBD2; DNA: TGTGCCAGCAGCACTAGCGGGGGCTACAATGAGCAGTTCTTC; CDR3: CASSTSGGYNEQFF
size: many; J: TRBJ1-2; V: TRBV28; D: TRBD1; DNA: TGTGCCAGCAGTCTGCCGGGACAGCCTAGGGGTGGCTACACCTTC; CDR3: CASSLPGQPRGGYTF
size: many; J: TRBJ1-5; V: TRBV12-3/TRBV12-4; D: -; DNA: TGTGCCAGCAGTTTTGGGGGAGGGCAGCCCCAGCATTTT; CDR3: CASSFGGGQPQHF
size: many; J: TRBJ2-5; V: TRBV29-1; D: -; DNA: TGCAGCGTTCAAAGAGGGGGTGGTGAGACCCAGTACTTC; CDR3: CSVQRGGGETQYF
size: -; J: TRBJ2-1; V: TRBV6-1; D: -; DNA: TGTGCCAGCAGCGACCCGGGACCTAACAATGAGCAGTTCTTC; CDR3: CASSDPGPNNEQFF
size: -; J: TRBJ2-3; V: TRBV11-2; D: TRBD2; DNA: TGTGCCAGCAGCCCAACGAGGGGGGGCGGGAGGAGGGCAGATACGCAGTATTTT; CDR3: CASSPTRGGGRRADTQYF
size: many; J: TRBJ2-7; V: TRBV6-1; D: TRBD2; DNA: TGTGCCAGCAGTGAAGCAAGCGGGAGGATTCTCCCCTACGAGCAGTACTTC; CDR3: CASSEASGRILPYEQYF
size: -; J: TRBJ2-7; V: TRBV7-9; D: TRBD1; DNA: TGTGCCAGCAGCTTTCCTTACAGGGGCCCTATTTCCTACGAGCAGTACTTC; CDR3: CASSFPYRGPISYEQYF
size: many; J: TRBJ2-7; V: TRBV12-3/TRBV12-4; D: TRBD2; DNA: TGTGCCAGCACCCCGACTAGCGGGAGCAACGAGCAGTACTTC; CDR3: CASTPTSGSNEQYF
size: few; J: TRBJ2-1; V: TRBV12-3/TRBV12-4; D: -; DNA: TGTGCCAGCAGTCTCAACTCTAGATCCTACAATGAGCAGTTCTTC; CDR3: CASSLNSRSYNEQFF
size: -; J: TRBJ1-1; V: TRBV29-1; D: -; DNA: TGCAGCGTTGAAGGCCTAAGGGGAGGGAATGCTTTCTTT; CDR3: CSVEGLRGGNAFF
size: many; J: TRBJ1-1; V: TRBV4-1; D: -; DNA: TGCGCCAGCAGCCTACAGGGTATCCCTGAAGCTTTCTTT; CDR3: CASSLQGIPEAFF
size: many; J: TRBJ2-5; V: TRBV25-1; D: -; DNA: TGTGCCAGCAGTGAACGGGGGTCGGGGAGTGCGGAGACCCAGTACTTC; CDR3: CASSERGSGSAETQYF
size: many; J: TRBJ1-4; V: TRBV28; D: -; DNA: TGTGCCAGCGGGGGCAGGAATAATGAAAAACTGTTTTTT; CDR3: CASGGRNNEKLFF